Shown below are 30 T cell receptor beta chains from a single sample sequenced in a study of CD8+CD57+ T cells in acquired aplastic anemia. TCR beta VDJ combinations and CDR3 sequences were profiled from genomic DNA. TCRdb reanalysed the reads using MiXCR and keeps one entry per CDR3 protein. The sample lists approximately 300,000 distinct CDR3 sequences, 50% to 65% seen once, with roughly 1.3% in the top ten. Sequencing was done on patients that had shown CD8+CD57+ cell expansion by flow cytometry. The material sequenced was sorted CD4+, CD8+, or CD8+CD57+ T cells (not recorded which) from PBMCs. Source of these receptors: a human donor with aplastic anemia.

Ten or more counts support this clonotype. The chain employs TRBV3-1 and TRBJ1-4; no firm D call. Trimming stripped 1 base from V and 8 bases from J, with 8 bases between. CDR1 is LGHDT, CDR2 YNNKEL, per germline (reference sequence). The CDR3 sequence is 13 residues long. The CDR3 region has the DNA TGTGCCAGCAGCCAAGTGGTGACGGAAAAACTGTTTTTT. Residues: CASSQVVTEKLFF.

V is TRBV19 and J is TRBJ1-1; D not certain. There are 11 residues in the CDR3. The V end was cut by 6 bases, the J end by 2 bases, with 4 bases between. The germline V gene has CDR1 LNHDA and CDR2 SQIVND (reference sequence). As DNA, the CDR3 is TGTGCCAGTAGACAAAACACTGAAGCTTTCTTT. Protein sequence: CASRQNTEAFF.

The V call is TRBV5-6, the J call TRBJ2-7; D remains unclear. The germline CDR1 and CDR2 sequences are SGHDT and YYEEEE. V lost 4 bases to trimming and J lost 4 bases, with 18 bases between them. CDR3 length: 15 amino acids. The CDR3 loop reads CASSMDRQEAYEQYF. CDR3 nucleotides: TGTGCCAGCAGCATGGACCGCCAGGAAGCGTACGAGCAGTACTTC.

The chain links TRBV19 to TRBJ1-6; 10 nucleotides line up with TRBD1. Unmatched junction bases numbered 4, after V lost 7 bases and J lost 7 bases. Germline V lookup: CDR1 LNHDA, CDR2 SQIVND (reference sequence). This CDR3 comprises 14 residues. The CDR3 region is CASTDRGPNSPLHF. The CDR3 DNA sequence: TGTGCCAGTACTGACAGGGGGCCAAATTCACCCCTCCACTTT.

The chain couples TRBV24-1 to TRBJ2-1; TRBD2 matches at 11 bases. CDR1 and CDR2 (germline): KGHDR, SFDVKD. This CDR3 spans 16 amino acids. V was clipped by 4 bases and J by 8 bases; unmatched bases: 9. DNA for the CDR3: TGTGCCACCAGTGACTCGACTAGCGGGACGGCGGATGAGCAGTTCTTC. Translating it yields CATSDSTSGTADEQFF.

This clonotype was recorded a few times. This chain links TRBV10-3 with TRBJ2-2; D gene uncertain. V lost 1 base and J lost 4, with 7 bases in between. The germline V gene encodes CDR1 ENHRY and CDR2 SYGVKD. This CDR3 comprises 14 residues. For the CDR3, the DNA is TGTGCCATCAGTGAGTTTGGTTCCACCGGGGAGCTGTTTTTT. The encoded protein is CAISEFGSTGELFF.

The chain carries TRBV14 and TRBJ1-2; TRBD1 is a possible D gene (6 bases). The ends were cut back, 0 bases at V and 2 bases at J, with 13 bases in the middle. Germline V gene sequence: CDR1 SGHDN, CDR2 FVKESK. This CDR3 has 16 residues. The CDR3 is CASSQDRGVPNYGYTF. For the CDR3, the DNA is TGTGCCAGCAGCCAAGATAGGGGGGTACCAAACTATGGCTACACCTTC.

V is TRBV15 and J is TRBJ2-1; D is ambiguous. CDR3 length equals 14 residues. Trimming stripped 1 base from V and 5 bases from J, with 9 bases between. Germline-derived CDR1 and CDR2 are LNHNV and YYDKDF (reference sequence). The CDR3 nucleotides are TGTGCCACCAGCAGAGGAGATACAAACAATGAGCAGTTCTTC. This gives the protein CATSRGDTNNEQFF.

The chain couples TRBV18 to TRBJ1-3, with D uncertain. The CDR3 loop spans 17 amino acids. Per germline, CDR1 KGHSH and CDR2 LQKENI. V was clipped by 2 bases and J by 4 bases, with 18 bases between them. The CDR3 reads CASSPSAARLEGNTIYF. The CDR3 region has the DNA TGTGCCAGCTCACCATCCGCCGCGCGCTTGGAGGGAAACACCATATATTTT. Variable domain in full (rest from reference TRBV18 and TRBJ1-3): NAGVMQNPRHLVRRRGQEARLRCSPMKGHSHVYWYRQLPEEGLKFMVYLQKENIIDESGMPKERFSAEFPKEGPSILRIQQVVRGDSAAYFCASSPSAARLEGNTIYFGEGSWLTVV.

CDR3 residues: CASSLPGQGDTQYF. CDR3 sequence (DNA): TGTGCCAGCAGTCTCCCGGGACAGGGTGATACGCAGTATTTT. This chain joins TRBV5-6 and TRBJ2-3; 9 bases line up with TRBD1. The CDR3 consists of 14 residues. Looked up from germline, CDR1 is SGHDT and CDR2 is YYEEEE. V lost 5 bases, J lost 6 bases, and 7 bases stayed unmatched.

This clonotype was seen repeatedly, ten times or more. The V and J genes are TRBV7-8 and TRBJ1-1; no firm D call. The ends were cut back, 5 bases at V and 5 bases at J, with 9 bases in the middle. Per germline, CDR1 SGHVS and CDR2 FQNEAQ. This CDR3 region has 12 residues. CDR3 protein: CASSPQRTEAFF. The CDR3 DNA is TGTGCCAGCAGCCCGCAGCGTACTGAAGCTTTCTTT.

The chain joins TRBV4-1 to TRBJ1-6; tentatively, D is TRBD1 (5 bases). Trimming took 3 bases from V and 10 from J, leaving 7 bases between them. Germline V gene sequence: CDR1 MGHRA, CDR2 YSYEKL. The CDR3 totals 12 residues. CDR3 sequence reads: CASSQGGSPLHF. CDR3 nucleotide sequence: TGCGCCAGCAGCCAGGGGGGGTCACCCCTCCACTTT.

The gene calls are TRBV11-3 and TRBJ2-5; D may match TRBD1 or TRBD2 (5 bases each). Germline CDR1 and CDR2: SGHNT and YENEEA. There are 14 residues in the CDR3. Trimming took 5 bases from V and 2 from J, leaving 12 bases between them. The CDR3 DNA is TGTGCCAGCAGCAGGGACGGACATCAAGAGACCCAGTACTTC. It yields the protein CASSRDGHQETQYF.

Concerning this clonotype itself: The conserved phenylalanine or tryptophan normally closing the CDR3 is absent here, so this likely arose from a read error. The chain carries TRBV2 and TRBJ2-7; D possibly matches TRBD1 or TRBD2 (5 bases each). Germline CDR1 SNHLY, CDR2 FYNNEI. Trimming cost V 4 bases and J 3 bases, with 19 bases left between them. This CDR3 region has 16 residues. In DNA, the CDR3 is TGTGCCAGCAGTGCTAGACCGGGACCTCCAATCTACGAGCAGTACCTC. Protein sequence: CASSARPGPPIYEQYL.

There are many counts of this clonotype. The chain combines TRBV24-1 with TRBJ2-1, with D possibly TRBD1 on 5 matching bases. CDR3 length: 15 amino acids. V was shortened by 2 bases and J by 7 bases, with 14 bases between the two germline ends. From germline, CDR1 is KGHDR and CDR2 SFDVKD. The CDR3 is CATSDSTRVTNEQFF. The CDR3 DNA follows: TGTGCCACCAGTGATTCCACCAGGGTAACGAATGAGCAGTTCTTC.

This chain connects TRBV9 to TRBJ2-2; the match to TRBD1 covers 8 bases. The CDR3 is 17 amino acids. CDR1 is SGDLS and CDR2 is YYNGEE in the germline V gene. V lost 4 bases, J lost 5 bases, and 13 bases stayed unmatched. CDR3 nucleotides: TGTGCCAGCAGCACGGGGCAGGGGGCTCTTAGGACCGGGGAGCTGTTTTTT. Encoded protein: CASSTGQGALRTGELFF.

This clonotype was seen ten or more times. The chain uses TRBV2 and TRBJ2-5; D is possibly TRBD1 (6 bases). The CDR3 length is 16 residues. Germline CDR1 is SNHLY and CDR2 is FYNNEI. Trimming took off 5 bases at V and 5 bases at J, with 21 bases between the two ends. The CDR3 nucleotides are TGTGCCAGCAGTCTAATACAGGGCATCGTAGGCGAGACCCAGTACTTC. It is translated as CASSLIQGIVGETQYF.

This clonotype was seen once. The gene calls are TRBV20-1 and TRBJ1-5; 10 positions match TRBD1. Germline CDR1 is DFQATT and CDR2 is SNEGSKA (reference sequence). The V segment lost 6 bases and the J segment 14 bases; nucleotides outside the gene matches: 10. CDR3 length: 12 amino acids. CDR3 bases: TGCAGTGCGAGTAGGACAGGGGGACACGAGCATTTT. As protein: CSASRTGGHEHF.

The table lists this clonotype with many counts. V gene TRBV7-9 combines with J gene TRBJ1-5, with a tentative D call TRBD1 (5 bases). Trimming removed 2 bases at V and 0 bases at J, with 23 bases between. The CDR3 loop spans 20 amino acids. Looked up from germline, CDR1 is SEHNR and CDR2 is FQNEAQ (reference sequence). CDR3 coding DNA: TGTGCCAGCAGCTTAAGTACCCCCCGTGGACAAACTTATAGCAATCAGCCCCAGCATTTT. It encodes CASSLSTPRGQTYSNQPQHF.

The chain recombines TRBV29-1 with TRBJ1-1; 9 bases are a match to TRBD1. V gave up 6 bases and J gave up 12 bases; unmatched junction bases: 11. The CDR3 covers 12 residues. Germline-derived CDR1 and CDR2 are SQVTM and ANQGSEA. DNA for the CDR3: TGCAGCGTGTGGGACAGGGCGGGTGAGTCTTTCTTT. Protein product: CSVWDRAGESFF.

The chain is built from TRBV18 and TRBJ1-1, with D unclear. Deletions cut 3 bases from V and 7 bases from J, with 9 bases between. The germline V gene encodes CDR1 KGHSH and CDR2 LQKENI. CDR3 length equals 12 residues. CDR3 amino acids: CASSPGVYEAFF. The CDR3 bases are TGTGCCAGCTCACCGGGAGTGTATGAAGCTTTCTTT.

The rearrangement joins TRBV5-6 to TRBJ2-3, with D unresolved. The V gene lost 3 bases and the J gene lost 0 bases, with 11 bases spanning the gap. The CDR3 has 15 residues. The germline gives CDR1 SGHDT, CDR2 YYEEEE. The CDR3 sequence: CASSSFRGSTDTQYF. CDR3 sequence (DNA): TGTGCCAGCAGCTCTTTTCGTGGCAGCACAGATACGCAGTATTTT.

This clonotype was observed a handful of times. A much larger clone sits a single nucleotide away, making a read error possible. The rearrangement joins TRBV2 to TRBJ2-5; no firm D call. With 4 bases removed from V and 1 base from J, the gap between germline ends came to 4 bases. This CDR3 spans 12 amino acids. Germline values: CDR1 SNHLY, CDR2 FYNNEI. The chain's CDR3 is CASSGLQETQYF. In DNA form, the CDR3 reads TGTGCCAGCAGTGGACTCCAAGAGACCCAGTACTTC.

The chain carries TRBV15 and TRBJ1-6, with a weak D call TRBD1 (5 bases). The CDR3 has 14 amino acids. Germline-derived CDR1 and CDR2 are LNHNV and YYDKDF (reference sequence). The V end was cut by 1 base, the J end by 13 bases, with 14 bases between. The CDR3 sequence: CATSRVRGDLPLHF. CDR3 nucleotide sequence: TGTGCCACCAGCAGAGTAAGGGGCGATTTGCCCCTCCACTTT.

Of note for this clonotype: A much bigger clone sits one base away, suggesting this may be a read error. The chain employs TRBV18 and TRBJ1-1, with D uncertain. The length of the CDR3 is 14 residues. Germline-derived CDR1 and CDR2 are KGHSH and LQKENI. The CDR3 reads CASSPDSIGTDAFF. CDR3 DNA sequence: TGTGCCAGCTCACCAGATAGCATTGGCACTGACGCTTTCTTT. Based on the CDR3 plus reference TRBV18 and TRBJ1-1, the full variable domain is NAGVMQNPRHLVRRRGQEARLRCSPMKGHSHVYWYRQLPEEGLKFMVYLQKENIIDESGMPKERFSAEFPKEGPSILRIQQVVRGDSAAYFCASSPDSIGTDAFFGQGTRLTVV.

This clonotype occurred many times. The chain has TRBV9 and TRBJ2-2; no reliable D call. The V gene's germline CDR1 is SGDLS and CDR2 YYNGEE. V gave up 0 bases and J gave up 5 bases, with 14 bases separating them. The CDR3 is made up of 16 amino acids. The CDR3 nucleotides read TGTGCCAGCAGCGTAGGAATTGGGGTAGGGACCGGGGAGCTGTTTTTT. It encodes CASSVGIGVGTGELFF.

The V call is TRBV7-3, the J call TRBJ2-1, with TRBD2 identical over 11 bases. Germline-derived CDR1 and CDR2 are SGHTA and FQGTGA. Trimming took 5 bases from V and 3 from J; bases not matched to a gene: 12. The length of the CDR3 is 18 residues. CDR3: CASSVLAGGGVNYNEQFF. CDR3 nucleotide sequence: TGTGCCAGCAGCGTTCTAGCGGGAGGAGGGGTGAACTACAATGAGCAGTTCTTC.

This clonotype was counted many times. For the CDR3, the DNA is TGTGCCAGCAGTTACTCTAATCCGGGACTCTACAATGAGCAGTTCTTC. This translates into CASSYSNPGLYNEQFF. The chain combines TRBV6-5 with TRBJ2-1, with a weak D call TRBD2 (6 bases). CDR3 size: 16 residues. Germline V gives CDR1 MNHEY, CDR2 SVGAGI. V lost 0 bases, J lost 3 bases, and 12 bases lay in between.

This clonotype was counted at least ten times. The DNA of the CDR3 is TGTGCCAGCAGCTCCCGGGACACGTCGAACACCGGGGAGCTGTTTTTT. It encodes CASSSRDTSNTGELFF. The V and J genes are TRBV7-6 and TRBJ2-2; weak D call: TRBD1 (6 bases). Germline lookup yields CDR1 SGHVS and CDR2 FNYEAQ. This CDR3 contains 16 residues. V gave up 4 bases and J gave up 0 bases, with 12 bases separating them.

This clonotype came up many times. This rearrangement joins TRBV6-1 to TRBJ1-2; D is possibly TRBD1 (5 bases). V lost 2 bases to trimming and J lost 7 bases, with 11 bases between them. Germline loops: CDR1 MNHNS, CDR2 SASEGT. This CDR3 comprises 13 residues. The CDR3 loop is CASSETGRVGYTF. The CDR3 DNA reads TGTGCCAGCAGTGAAACGGGCAGGGTTGGCTACACCTTC.